This is a list of T cell receptor beta chains from one sample in a study of Ad26.COV2.S vaccination and SARS-CoV-2 variants. Clones were sequenced by immunoSEQ multiplex PCR, and TCRdb holds only the in-frame ones, with some missing. The sample shows roughly 180,000 clones, 87% of them seen only once. The starting material was peripheral blood, obtained after recovery from COVID-19. These receptor sequences come from a human donor who had recovered from COVID-19. Each CDR3 is given with its conserved first and last residue. A D gene is named only where the DNA matches it firmly. The size field is filled for only some rows; it gives once, few, many or a size class.

V gene	D gene	clone size	J gene	CDR3 DNA	CDR3 protein
TRBV24-1	TRBD2	once	TRBJ2-1	TGTGCCACCAGTGGTTTCCCCCCAGGACTAGCTTATAGCTCCTACAATGAGCAGTTCTTC	CATSGFPPGLAYSSYNEQFF
TRBV19	NA	NA	TRBJ2-3	TGTGCCAGTAGTATTAGACCAGGGGGGTGGGGCACAGATACGCAGTATTTT	CASSIRPGGWGTDTQYF
TRBV2	TRBD2	NA	TRBJ2-3	TGTGCCAGCAGCGTCGGACTAGCGGCTTGGGATACGCAGTATTTT	CASSVGLAAWDTQYF
TRBV20-1	NA	NA	TRBJ1-2	TGCAGTGCTAGTCGCCGGACGGTGATGATGTATGGCTACACCTTC	CSASRRTVMMYGYTF
TRBV6-5	NA	NA	TRBJ1-1	TGTGCCAGCAGTACCACGGGGAACACTGAAGCTTTCTTT	CASSTTGNTEAFF
TRBV7-2	NA	NA	TRBJ2-3	TGTGCCAGCAGCTTAGAGTATGCGACGGGGCTAACAGATACGCAGTATTTT	CASSLEYATGLTDTQYF
TRBV7-2	NA	once	TRBJ2-2	TGTGCCAGCAGCTTGGGTCGGAGCCCCAGGGAGCTGTTTTTT	CASSLGRSPRELFF
TRBV7-9	NA	NA	TRBJ1-6	TGTGCCAGCAGGTTACAGGGAGAAGGTGATTCACCCCTCCACTTT	CASRLQGEGDSPLHF
TRBV5-1	TRBD1	once	TRBJ1-4	TGCGCCAGCTCCATAACAGGGGCGATGGAAAAACTGTTTTTT	CASSITGAMEKLFF
TRBV27	NA	NA	TRBJ2-7	TGTGCCAGCAGTTTATACGGCTACGAGCAGTACTTC	CASSLYGYEQYF
TRBV14	NA	NA	TRBJ2-2	TGTGCCAGCAGCCAATTCGTGAGGGTCTCACGGGGGGAGCTGTTTTTT	CASSQFVRVSRGELFF
TRBV5-1	TRBD1	NA	TRBJ2-7	TGCGCCAGCAGCCGTACCAGACAGGGGACGAACGAGCAGTACTTC	CASSRTRQGTNEQYF
TRBV5-6	NA	NA	TRBJ2-1	TGTGCCAGCAGCTTGGGGATTAGCTCCTACAATGAGCAGTTCTTC	CASSLGISSYNEQFF
TRBV19	TRBD2	NA	TRBJ2-2	TGTGCCAGTAGTATTCCGAAAGCGGGAGAGCCCACCGGGGAGCTGTTTTTT	CASSIPKAGEPTGELFF
TRBV18	NA	NA	TRBJ1-1	TGTGCCAGCTTCATGGGGGTGAACACTGAAGCTTTCTTT	CASFMGVNTEAFF
TRBV19	NA	NA	TRBJ2-7	TGTGCCAGTAAGTCAATGTCTTCCTACGAGCAGTACTTC	CASKSMSSYEQYF
TRBV7-2	NA	few	TRBJ1-2	TGTGCCAGCAGCCCCCAAACGCAGGGTATAGCATATGGCTACACCTTC	CASSPQTQGIAYGYTF
TRBV5-1	NA	NA	TRBJ2-2	TGCGCCAGCAATCCAGACAACACCGGGGAGCTGTTTTTT	CASNPDNTGELFF
TRBV2	NA	NA	TRBJ1-5	TGTGCCAGCAGTGAAGCGGGGGGGCTGGGTCAGCCCCAGCATTTT	CASSEAGGLGQPQHF
TRBV11-2	NA	NA	TRBJ1-2	TGTGCCAGCAGCTTAGACCAGGTAGCTAACTATGGCTACACCTTC	CASSLDQVANYGYTF
TRBV5-6	NA	NA	TRBJ1-1	TGTGCCAGCGCCTCCCGCCCCAGTACCCCCACTGAAGCTTTCTTT	CASASRPSTPTEAFF
TRBV6-4	TRBD2	NA	TRBJ2-1	TGTGCCAGCAGTGACGTAGCGGGAGGGAACAATGAGCAGTTCTTC	CASSDVAGGNNEQFF
TRBV7-2	NA	NA	TRBJ2-5	TGTGCCAGCAGCGGACAGATTAGCCAAGAGACCCAGTACTTC	CASSGQISQETQYF
TRBV6-4	TRBD1	NA	TRBJ2-4	TGTGCCAGCAGTGACGCGACAGGGTTACTAGCCAAAAACATTCAGTACTTC	CASSDATGLLAKNIQYF
TRBV3-1/TRBV3-2	NA	NA	TRBJ2-5	TGTGCCAGCAGCCAAGGTCGGGAGACCCAGTACTTC	CASSQGRETQYF
TRBV11-3	TRBD1	NA	TRBJ2-5	TGTGCCAGCAGCTTAGGAGGACAGGGCCTCCAAGAGACCCAGTACTTC	CASSLGGQGLQETQYF
TRBV7-9	NA	NA	TRBJ1-3	TGTGCCAGCAGCTTTCCCTTCTCTGGAAACACCATATATTTT	CASSFPFSGNTIYF
TRBV3-1/TRBV3-2	TRBD2	few	TRBJ2-7	TGTGCCAGCAGCAGTAGCGGGAGGGCCCAGTACTTC	CASSSSGRAQYF
TRBV7-9	NA	NA	TRBJ1-2	TGTGCCAGCAGCGAAGTTAGCCCGGGACGAAACTATGGCTACACCTTC	CASSEVSPGRNYGYTF
TRBV4-1	TRBD2	few	TRBJ2-7	TGCGCCAGCAGCCAAGATCGCCTAGCGGGGGTACCCTACGAGCAGTACTTC	CASSQDRLAGVPYEQYF
TRBV27	NA	NA	TRBJ2-7	TGTGCCAGCAGTTTAGGTCGGAGGCCTGACGAGCAGTACTTC	CASSLGRRPDEQYF
TRBV19	NA	NA	TRBJ1-5	TGTGCCACAAGGGGGTACGATCAGCCCCAGCATTTT	CATRGYDQPQHF
TRBV7-9	TRBD1	NA	TRBJ1-4	TGTGCCAGCAGCCTGGGACAGGGGAGTGAAAAACTGTTTTTT	CASSLGQGSEKLFF
TRBV11-2	TRBD2	once	TRBJ2-1	TGTGCCAGCAGAGCGGGACGCTACAATGAGCAGTTCTTC	CASRAGRYNEQFF
TRBV19	TRBD2	NA	TRBJ2-6	TGTGCCAGTAGTGAGAGACTAGCGGCCCTCTCTGGGGCCAACGTCCTGACTTTC	CASSERLAALSGANVLTF